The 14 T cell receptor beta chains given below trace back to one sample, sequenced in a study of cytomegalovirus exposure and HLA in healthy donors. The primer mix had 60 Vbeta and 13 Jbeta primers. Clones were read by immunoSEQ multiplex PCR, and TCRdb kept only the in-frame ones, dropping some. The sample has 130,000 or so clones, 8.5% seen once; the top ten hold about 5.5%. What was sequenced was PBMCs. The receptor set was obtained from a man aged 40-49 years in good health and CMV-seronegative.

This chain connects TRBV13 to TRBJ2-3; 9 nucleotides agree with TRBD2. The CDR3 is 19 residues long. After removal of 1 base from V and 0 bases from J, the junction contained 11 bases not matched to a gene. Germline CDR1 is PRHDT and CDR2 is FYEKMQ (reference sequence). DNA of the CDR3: TGTGCCAGCAGCTTAGTCGGGCTAGCGGGGCTTTCTAGCACAGATACGCAGTATTTT. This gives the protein CASSLVGLAGLSSTDTQYF.

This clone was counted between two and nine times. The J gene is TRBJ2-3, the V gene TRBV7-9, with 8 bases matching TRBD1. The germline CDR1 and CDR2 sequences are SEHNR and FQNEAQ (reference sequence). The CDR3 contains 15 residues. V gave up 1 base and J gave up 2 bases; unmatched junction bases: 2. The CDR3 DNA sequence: TGTGCCAGCAGCTTAGGGACAGGGCCCACAGATACGCAGTATTTT. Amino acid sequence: CASSLGTGPTDTQYF.

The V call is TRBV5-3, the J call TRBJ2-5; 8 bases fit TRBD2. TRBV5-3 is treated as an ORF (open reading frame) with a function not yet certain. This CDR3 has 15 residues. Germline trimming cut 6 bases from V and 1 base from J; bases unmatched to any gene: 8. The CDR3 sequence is CARKGGLAGQETQYF. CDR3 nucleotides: TGTGCCAGAAAAGGAGGCCTAGCGGGCCAAGAGACCCAGTACTTC.

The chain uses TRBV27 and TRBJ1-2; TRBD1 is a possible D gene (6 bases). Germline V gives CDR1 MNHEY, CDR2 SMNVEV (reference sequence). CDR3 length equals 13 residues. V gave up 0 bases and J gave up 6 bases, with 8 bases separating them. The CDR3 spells CASSLSQGDGYTF. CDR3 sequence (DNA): TGTGCCAGCAGTTTATCACAGGGCGATGGCTACACCTTC.

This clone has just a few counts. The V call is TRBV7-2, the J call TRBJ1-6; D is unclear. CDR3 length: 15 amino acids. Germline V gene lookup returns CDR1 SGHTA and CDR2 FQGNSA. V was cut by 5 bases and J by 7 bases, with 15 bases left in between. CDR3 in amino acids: CASSALRVPNSPLHF. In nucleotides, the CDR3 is TGTGCCAGCAGCGCCCTACGGGTCCCGAATTCACCCCTCCACTTT.

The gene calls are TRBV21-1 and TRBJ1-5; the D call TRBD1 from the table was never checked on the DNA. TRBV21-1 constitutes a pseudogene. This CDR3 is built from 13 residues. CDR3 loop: CASRDRGGQPQHF. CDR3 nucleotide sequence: TGTGCCAGCAGAGACAGGGGTGGGCAGCCCCAGCATTTT.

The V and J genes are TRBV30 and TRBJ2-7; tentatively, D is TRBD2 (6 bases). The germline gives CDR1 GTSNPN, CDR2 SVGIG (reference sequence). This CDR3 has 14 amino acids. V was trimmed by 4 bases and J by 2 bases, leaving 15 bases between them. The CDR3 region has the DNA TGTGCCTGGACCCCCGGGACTTTTCCCTACGAGCAGTACTTC. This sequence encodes CAWTPGTFPYEQYF.

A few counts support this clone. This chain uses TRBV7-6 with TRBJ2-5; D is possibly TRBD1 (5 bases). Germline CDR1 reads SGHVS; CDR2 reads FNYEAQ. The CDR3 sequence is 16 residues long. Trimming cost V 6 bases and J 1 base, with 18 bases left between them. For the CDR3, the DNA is TGTGCCAGCAGTTCACGGGCAGGGCCTACCCAAGAGACCCAGTACTTC. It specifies CASSSRAGPTQETQYF.

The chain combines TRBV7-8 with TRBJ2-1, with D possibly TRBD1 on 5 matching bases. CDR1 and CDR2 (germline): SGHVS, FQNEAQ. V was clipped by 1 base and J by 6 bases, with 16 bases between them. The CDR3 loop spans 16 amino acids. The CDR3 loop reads CASSLGGRDTFNEQFF. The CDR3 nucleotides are TGTGCCAGCAGCTTAGGTGGCAGGGATACCTTCAATGAGCAGTTCTTC.

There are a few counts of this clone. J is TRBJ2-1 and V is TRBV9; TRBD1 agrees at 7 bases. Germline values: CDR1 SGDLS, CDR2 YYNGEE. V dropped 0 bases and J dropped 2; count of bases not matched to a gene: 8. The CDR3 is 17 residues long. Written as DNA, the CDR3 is TGTGCCAGCAGCGTAGCTCCCGGGACAGAGACCTACAATGAGCAGTTCTTC. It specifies CASSVAPGTETYNEQFF.

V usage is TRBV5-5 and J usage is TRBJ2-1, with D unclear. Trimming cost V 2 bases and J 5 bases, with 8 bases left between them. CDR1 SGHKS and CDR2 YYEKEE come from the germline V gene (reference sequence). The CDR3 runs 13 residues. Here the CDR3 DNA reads TGTGCCAGCAGCTTTGGCAACAACAATGAGCAGTTCTTC. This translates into CASSFGNNNEQFF.

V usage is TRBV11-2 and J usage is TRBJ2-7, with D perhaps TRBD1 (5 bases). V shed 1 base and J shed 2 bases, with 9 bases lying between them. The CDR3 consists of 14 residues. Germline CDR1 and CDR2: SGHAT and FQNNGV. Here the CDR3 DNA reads TGTGCCAGCAGCTTAGGGGGCACCGCCTACGAGCAGTACTTC. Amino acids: CASSLGGTAYEQYF.

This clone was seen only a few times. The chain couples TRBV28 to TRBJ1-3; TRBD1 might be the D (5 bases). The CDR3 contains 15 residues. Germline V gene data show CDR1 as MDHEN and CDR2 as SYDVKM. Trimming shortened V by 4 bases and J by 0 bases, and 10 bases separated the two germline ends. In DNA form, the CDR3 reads TGTGCCAGCAGTTCAGGGTACTTCTCTGGAAACACCATATATTTT. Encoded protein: CASSSGYFSGNTIYF.

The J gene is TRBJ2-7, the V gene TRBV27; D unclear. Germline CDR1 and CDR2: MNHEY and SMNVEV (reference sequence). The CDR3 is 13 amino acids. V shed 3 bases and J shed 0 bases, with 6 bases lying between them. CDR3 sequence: CASSFPNSYEQYF. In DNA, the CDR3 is TGTGCCAGCAGTTTTCCTAACTCCTACGAGCAGTACTTC.